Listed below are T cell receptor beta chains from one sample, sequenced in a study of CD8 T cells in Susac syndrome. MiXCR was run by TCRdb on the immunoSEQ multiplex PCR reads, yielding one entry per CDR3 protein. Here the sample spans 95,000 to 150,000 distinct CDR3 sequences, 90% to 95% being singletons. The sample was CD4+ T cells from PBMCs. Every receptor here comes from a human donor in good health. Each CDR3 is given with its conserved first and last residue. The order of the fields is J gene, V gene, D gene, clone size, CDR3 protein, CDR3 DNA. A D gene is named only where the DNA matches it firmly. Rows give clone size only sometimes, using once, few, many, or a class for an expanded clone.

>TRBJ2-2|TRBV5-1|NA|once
CASSLGQVNTGELFF
TGCGCCAGCAGCTTGGGACAGGTTAACACCGGGGAGCTGTTTTTT
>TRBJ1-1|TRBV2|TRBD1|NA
CASNLRGENTEAFF
TGTGCCAGCAACCTCAGGGGGGAGAACACTGAAGCTTTCTTT
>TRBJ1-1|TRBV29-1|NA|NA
CSVVPHREDTEAFF
TGCAGCGTTGTCCCCCACAGGGAAGACACTGAAGCTTTCTTT
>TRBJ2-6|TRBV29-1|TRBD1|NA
CSVRRTGDGANVLTF
TGCAGCGTTCGCCGGACAGGGGATGGGGCCAACGTCCTGACTTTC
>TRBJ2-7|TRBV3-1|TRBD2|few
CASSPFGVAGESEQYF
TGTGCCAGCAGCCCTTTTGGAGTAGCGGGAGAAAGCGAGCAGTACTTC
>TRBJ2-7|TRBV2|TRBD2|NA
CASTVSGNEQYF
TGTGCCAGCACTGTTAGCGGGAACGAGCAGTACTTC
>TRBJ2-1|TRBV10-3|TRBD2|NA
CAIRRSGRSHEQFF
TGTGCCATCAGGCGGAGCGGGAGATCCCATGAGCAGTTCTTC
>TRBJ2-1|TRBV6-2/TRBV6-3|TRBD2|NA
CASASSGGYNEQFF
TGTGCCAGCGCTTCTAGCGGGGGCTACAATGAGCAGTTCTTC
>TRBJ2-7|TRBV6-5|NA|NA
CASSYFTGNYEQYF
TGTGCCAGCAGTTACTTCACAGGCAACTACGAGCAGTACTTC
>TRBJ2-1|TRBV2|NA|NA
CASSGGWGDEQFF
TGTGCCAGCAGTGGGGGCTGGGGCGATGAGCAGTTCTTC
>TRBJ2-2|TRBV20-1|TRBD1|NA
CSASQQGTGELFF
TGCAGTGCTAGCCAACAGGGGACCGGGGAGCTGTTTTTT
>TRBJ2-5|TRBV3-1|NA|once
CASSGQQETQYF
TGTGCCAGCAGCGGACAGCAAGAGACCCAGTACTTC
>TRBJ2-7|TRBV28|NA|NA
CASSPAGTYEQYF
TGTGCCAGCAGCCCCGCGGGGACCTACGAGCAGTACTTC
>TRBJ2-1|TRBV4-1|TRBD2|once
CASSQSGTSDYNEQFF
TGCGCCAGCAGCCAGTCGGGGACTAGCGACTACAATGAGCAGTTCTTC
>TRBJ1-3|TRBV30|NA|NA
CASYRVPGRGSGNTIYF
TGTGCCTCTTACCGGGTCCCCGGAAGGGGCTCTGGAAACACCATATATTTT
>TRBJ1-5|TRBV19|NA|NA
CASSMPGLGQPQHF
TGTGCCAGTAGTATGCCAGGACTCGGTCAGCCCCAGCATTTT
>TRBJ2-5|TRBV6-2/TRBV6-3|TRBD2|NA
CASRGGLAEYQETQYF
TGTGCCAGCAGGGGGGGACTAGCGGAGTACCAAGAGACCCAGTACTTC